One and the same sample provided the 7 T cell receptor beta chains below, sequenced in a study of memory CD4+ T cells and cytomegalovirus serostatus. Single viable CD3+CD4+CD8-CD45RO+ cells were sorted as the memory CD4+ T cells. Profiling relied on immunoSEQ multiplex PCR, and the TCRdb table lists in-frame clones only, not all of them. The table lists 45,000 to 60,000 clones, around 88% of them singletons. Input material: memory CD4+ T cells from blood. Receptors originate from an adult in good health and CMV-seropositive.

CDR3 residues: CSVAKGAGPGEKLFF. Here the CDR3 DNA reads TGCAGCGTCGCGAAGGGGGCCGGACCTGGGGAAAAACTGTTTTTT. The chain recombines TRBV29-1 with TRBJ1-4; 7 nucleotides line up with TRBD1. V shed 6 bases and J 8 bases; nucleotides not matched to a gene: 15. This CDR3 has 15 amino acids. Germline V gene data show CDR1 as SQVTM and CDR2 as ANQGSEA.

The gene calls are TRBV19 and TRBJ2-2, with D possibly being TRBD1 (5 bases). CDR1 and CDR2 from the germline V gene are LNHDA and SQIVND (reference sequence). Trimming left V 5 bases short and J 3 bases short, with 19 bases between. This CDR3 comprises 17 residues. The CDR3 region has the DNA TGTGCCAGTAGTGTAGGGGCAGGGCGTAAGCACACCGGGGAGCTGTTTTTT. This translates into CASSVGAGRKHTGELFF.

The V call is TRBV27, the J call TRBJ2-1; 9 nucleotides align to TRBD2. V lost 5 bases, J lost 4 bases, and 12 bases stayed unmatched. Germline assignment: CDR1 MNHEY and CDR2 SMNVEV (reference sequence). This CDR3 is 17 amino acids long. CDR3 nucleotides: TGTGCCAGCAGTCAATCCTTAGGCGGGAGGGCTTACAATGAGCAGTTCTTC. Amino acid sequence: CASSQSLGGRAYNEQFF.

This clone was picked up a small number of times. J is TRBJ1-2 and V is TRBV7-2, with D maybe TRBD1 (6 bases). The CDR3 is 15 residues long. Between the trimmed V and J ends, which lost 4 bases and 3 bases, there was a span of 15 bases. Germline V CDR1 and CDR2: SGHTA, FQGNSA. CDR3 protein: CASSSARTDYYGYTF. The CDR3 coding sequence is TGTGCCAGCAGCTCTGCGCGGACAGACTACTATGGCTACACCTTC.

The CDR3 nucleotides read TGTGCCAGCAGCTCTTCTAAAAGGGGTCAGCCCCAGCATTTT. This encodes CASSSSKRGQPQHF. This chain connects TRBV7-3 to TRBJ1-5, with D perhaps matching TRBD1 (5 bases). Germline CDR1 reads SGHTA; CDR2 reads FQGTGA. The CDR3 totals 14 residues. V was clipped by 4 bases and J by 6 bases, with 13 bases between them.

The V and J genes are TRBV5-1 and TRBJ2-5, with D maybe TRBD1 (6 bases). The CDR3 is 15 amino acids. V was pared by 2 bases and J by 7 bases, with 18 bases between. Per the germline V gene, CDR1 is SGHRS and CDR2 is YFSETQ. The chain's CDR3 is CASSFDIFKGGTQYF. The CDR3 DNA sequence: TGCGCCAGCAGCTTTGACATCTTCAAAGGGGGGACCCAGTACTTC.

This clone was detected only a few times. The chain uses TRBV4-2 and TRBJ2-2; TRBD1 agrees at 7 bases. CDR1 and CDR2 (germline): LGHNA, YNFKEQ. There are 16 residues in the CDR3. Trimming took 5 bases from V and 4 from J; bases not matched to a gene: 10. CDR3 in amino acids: CASSIGTAEGTGELFF. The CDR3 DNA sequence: TGTGCCAGCAGCATAGGGACAGCGGAAGGCACCGGGGAGCTGTTTTTT.